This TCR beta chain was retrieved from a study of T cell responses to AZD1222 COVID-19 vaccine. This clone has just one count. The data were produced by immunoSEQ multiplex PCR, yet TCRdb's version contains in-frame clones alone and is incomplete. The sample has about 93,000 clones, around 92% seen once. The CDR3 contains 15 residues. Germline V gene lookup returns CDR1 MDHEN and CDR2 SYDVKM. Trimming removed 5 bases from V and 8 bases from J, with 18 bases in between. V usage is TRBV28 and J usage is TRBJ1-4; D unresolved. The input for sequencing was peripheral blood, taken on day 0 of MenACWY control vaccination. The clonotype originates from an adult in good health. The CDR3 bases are TGTGCCAGCAGTAGACAAAGTCGGGGTTGGGAAAAACTGTTTTTT. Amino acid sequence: CASSRQSRGWEKLFF.